This entry concerns a single T cell receptor (beta chain). The antigen is undetermined. The data originate from a study of cytomegalovirus exposure and HLA in healthy donors. 13 Jbeta primers and 60 Vbeta primers were used for the PCR. Measured with immunoSEQ multiplex PCR; TCRdb has only the in-frame clones, and not every one. This table holds 120,000 to 150,000 clones, approximately 82% found once. Study-level points and caveats: Productive status was seen about 90% or about 30% of the time for most TCR beta V segments in an earlier analysis. In a later analysis, TCR beta V- and J-gene trimming showed a link to a missense DCLRE1C variant.

Source material: PBMCs. The clonotype comes from a woman in her 40s in good health and CMV-seronegative.

The CDR3 loop reads CASSERREYSYEQYF. The CDR3 nucleotides read TGCGCCAGCAGTGAGCGGCGGGAGTACTCCTACGAGCAGTACTTC. J is TRBJ2-7 and V is TRBV10-1; TRBD2 matches 7 bases. Germline trimming cut 2 bases from V and 0 bases from J; bases unmatched to any gene: 4. The CDR3 is 15 amino acids. Per the germline V gene, CDR1 is WNHNN and CDR2 is SYGVQD (reference sequence).